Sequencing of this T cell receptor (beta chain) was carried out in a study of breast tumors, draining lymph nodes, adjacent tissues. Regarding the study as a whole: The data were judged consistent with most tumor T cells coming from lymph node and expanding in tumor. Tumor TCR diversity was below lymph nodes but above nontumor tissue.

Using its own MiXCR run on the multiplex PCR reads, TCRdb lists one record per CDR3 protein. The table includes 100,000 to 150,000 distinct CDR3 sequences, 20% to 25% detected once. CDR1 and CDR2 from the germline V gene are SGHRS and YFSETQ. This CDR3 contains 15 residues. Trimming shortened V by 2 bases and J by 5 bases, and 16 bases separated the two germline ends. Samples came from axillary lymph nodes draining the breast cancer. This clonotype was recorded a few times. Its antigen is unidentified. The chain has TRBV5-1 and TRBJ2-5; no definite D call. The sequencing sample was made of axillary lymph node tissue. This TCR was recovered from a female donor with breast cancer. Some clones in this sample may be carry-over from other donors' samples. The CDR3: CASSLMGFGLETQYF. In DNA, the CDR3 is TGCGCCAGCAGCTTAATGGGGTTTGGGTTGGAGACCCAGTACTTC. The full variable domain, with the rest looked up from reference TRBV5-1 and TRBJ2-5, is KAGVTQTPRYLIKTRGQQVTLSCSPISGHRSVSWYQQTPGQGLQFLFEYFSETQRNKGNFPGRFSGRQFSNSRSEMNVSTLELGDSALYLCASSLMGFGLETQYFGPGTRLLVL.